Presented here are 26 T cell receptor beta chains from one specimen sequenced in a study of blood T cell repertoires in COVID-19. TCRdb's table, derived via immunoSEQ multiplex PCR, lists solely in-frame clones and lacks some. The repertoire has approximately 150,000 clones, about 92% of them found once; the top ten carry about 1.5%. The source material was peripheral blood. The source of these receptors is a human donor in a cohort sampled during active COVID-19.

This chain connects TRBV7-3 to TRBJ2-2, with 8 bases lining up with TRBD2. The junction had 5 bases not matched to a gene; V was cut back by 8 bases and J by 0 bases. The CDR3 has 15 amino acids. CDR1 is SGHTA, CDR2 FQGTGA, per germline. DNA of the CDR3: TGTGCCAGCGCCGCGGGGGGACCGAACACCGGGGAGCTGTTTTTT. The encoded protein is CASAAGGPNTGELFF.

The chain employs TRBV27 and TRBJ1-1; D perhaps matches TRBD1 (6 bases). CDR1 and CDR2 (germline): MNHEY, SMNVEV (reference sequence). This CDR3 contains 13 residues. V lost 3 bases, J lost 6 bases, and 11 bases lay in between. CDR3 protein: CASSFLGAAEAFF. Here the CDR3 DNA reads TGTGCCAGCAGTTTTTTGGGGGCCGCTGAAGCTTTCTTT.

This clone was detected a few times. This specimen includes other DNA sequences encoding the same CDR3. The V and J genes are TRBV4-2 and TRBJ2-7, with D perhaps TRBD2 (7 bases). Germline V gene data show CDR1 as LGHNA and CDR2 as YNFKEQ. The V end was cut by 0 bases, the J end by 2 bases, with 11 bases between. The CDR3 loop spans 15 amino acids. This CDR3 reads CASSQEGGRAYEQYF. The CDR3 DNA is TGTGCCAGCAGCCAAGAGGGGGGGCGGGCCTACGAGCAGTACTTC.

This chain uses TRBV5-1 with TRBJ2-7, with a tentative D call TRBD1 (6 bases). Germline V gene lookup returns CDR1 SGHRS and CDR2 YFSETQ. V dropped 2 bases and J dropped 2 bases, with 17 bases sitting between them. The CDR3 has 16 residues. CDR3 sequence: CASSFSAGTKTYEQYF. The DNA of the CDR3 is TGCGCCAGCAGCTTTTCGGCCGGGACAAAAACCTACGAGCAGTACTTC.

The gene calls are TRBV10-3 and TRBJ1-1; a possible D gene is TRBD1 (6 bases). V was trimmed by 4 bases and J by 3 bases, leaving 12 bases between them. This CDR3 contains 14 residues. CDR1 is ENHRY, CDR2 SYGVKD, per germline. The CDR3 reads CAISAGASDTEAFF. The CDR3 DNA sequence: TGTGCCATCAGTGCAGGGGCTTCGGACACTGAAGCTTTCTTT.

This clone was picked up one time. The J gene is TRBJ1-1, the V gene TRBV7-9, with 8 bases lining up with TRBD1. This CDR3 is 15 amino acids long. Germline lookup yields CDR1 SEHNR and CDR2 FQNEAQ (reference sequence). V shed 5 bases, J shed 0 bases, and the junction held 5 bases outside the gene matches. DNA of the CDR3: TGTGCCAGCAGCCCGGGGGACAGGCTGAACACTGAAGCTTTCTTT. It codes for CASSPGDRLNTEAFF.

The chain employs TRBV5-1 and TRBJ1-2; a weak D match, TRBD1 (6 bases). The V gene lost 4 bases and the J gene lost 2 bases, with 12 bases spanning the gap. This CDR3 has 14 amino acids. Germline lookup yields CDR1 SGHRS and CDR2 YFSETQ. This CDR3 is CASSALQGNYGYTF. The DNA of the CDR3 is TGCGCCAGCAGCGCCCTCCAGGGGAACTATGGCTACACCTTC.

This clone appeared a single time. The rearrangement uses TRBV12-3 or TRBV12-4 and TRBJ2-2, with no clear D. Trimming left V 1 base short and J 7 bases short, with 7 bases between. The CDR3 spans 13 residues. CDR3 sequence reads: CASSLGPDGELFF. The CDR3, as DNA: TGTGCCAGCAGTTTAGGGCCCGACGGGGAGCTGTTTTTT.

This clone was seen just once. V and J are TRBV7-8 and TRBJ2-7, with TRBD1 matching 7 bases. The junction had 10 bases not matched to a gene; V was cut back by 5 bases and J by 3 bases. The CDR3 sequence is 15 residues long. Germline V gene data show CDR1 as SGHVS and CDR2 as FQNEAQ. The CDR3 region is CASSGTQGIHYEQYF. DNA of the CDR3: TGTGCCAGCAGCGGGACACAGGGGATTCACTACGAGCAGTACTTC.

The J gene is TRBJ2-7, the V gene TRBV7-9; 9 bases agree with TRBD1. After removal of 1 base from V and 6 bases from J, the junction contained 1 base not matched to a gene. This CDR3 has 13 residues. Germline CDR1 reads SEHNR; CDR2 reads FQNEAQ (reference sequence). CDR3 DNA sequence: TGTGCCAGCAGCTTAGGGGGACAGGGCGAGCAGTACTTC. This sequence encodes CASSLGGQGEQYF. The entire variable domain, with the rest obtained from reference TRBV7-9 and TRBJ2-7, is as follows: DTGVSQNPRHKITKRGQNVTFRCDPISEHNRLYWYRQTLGQGPEFLTYFQNEAQLEKSRLLSDRFSAERPKGSFSTLEIQRTEQGDSAMYLCASSLGGQGEQYFGPGTRLTVT.

The chain recombines TRBV29-1 with TRBJ1-3; 11 nucleotides line up with TRBD1. The J segment lost 4 bases and the V segment lost 6 bases, leaving 5 bases of the junction unmatched. From germline, CDR1 is SQVTM and CDR2 ANQGSEA. The CDR3 runs 14 residues. The CDR3 DNA is TGCAGCGTAGGGACAGGGGGTGTCGGAAACACCATATATTTT. Translated, it gives CSVGTGGVGNTIYF.

The genes are TRBV6-5 and TRBJ2-1, with D unclear. The CDR3 length is 11 residues. Germline loops: CDR1 MNHEY, CDR2 SVGAGI. Between the trimmed V and J ends, which lost 3 bases and 7 bases, there was a span of 4 bases. The CDR3 spells CASSYLNEQFF. CDR3 DNA: TGTGCCAGCAGTTATCTTAATGAGCAGTTCTTC.

This clone was counted once. The rearrangement links TRBV9 to TRBJ2-7; TRBD1 agrees at 12 bases. Germline trimming cut 0 bases from V and 6 bases from J; bases unmatched to any gene: 10. CDR3 size: 17 residues. Germline V lookup: CDR1 SGDLS, CDR2 YYNGEE. As DNA, the CDR3 is TGTGCCAGCAGCGTAGGTTCAGGGGGGACAGGGGGCTTCGAGCAGTACTTC. As protein: CASSVGSGGTGGFEQYF.

The chain uses TRBV6-5 and TRBJ2-7; tentative D call: TRBD2 (5 bases). Germline CDR1 MNHEY, CDR2 SVGAGI. CDR3 size: 12 residues. V was clipped by 2 bases and J by 3 bases, with 5 bases between them. The CDR3 loop reads CASSYAGYEQYF. The DNA of the CDR3 is TGTGCCAGCAGTTACGCGGGCTACGAGCAGTACTTC.

Points on this clone: Other nucleotide sequences from this sample produce the same CDR3. This rearrangement joins TRBV29-1 to TRBJ2-2; tentative D call: TRBD2 (5 bases). Trimming took 6 bases from V and 8 from J, leaving 10 bases between them. Germline V lookup: CDR1 SQVTM, CDR2 ANQGSEA. The CDR3 loop spans 11 amino acids. CDR3 in amino acids: CSVEGPGELFF. For the CDR3, the DNA is TGCAGCGTAGAGGGTCCGGGGGAGCTGTTTTTT.

The chain links TRBV19 to TRBJ1-4; TRBD1 agrees at 8 bases. Germline V gene data show CDR1 as LNHDA and CDR2 as SQIVND (reference sequence). CDR3 length: 15 amino acids. V shed 5 bases, J shed 5 bases, and the junction held 7 bases outside the gene matches. CDR3 nucleotide sequence: TGTGCCAGTAGTGCGACAGGGGTAAAAAATGAAAAACTGTTTTTT. Translating gives CASSATGVKNEKLFF. Combining the CDR3 with reference TRBV19 and TRBJ1-4 gives the whole variable domain DGGITQSPKYLFRKEGQNVTLSCEQNLNHDAMYWYRQDPGQGLRLIYYSQIVNDFQKGDIAEGYSVSREKKESFPLTVTSAQKNPTAFYLCASSATGVKNEKLFFGSGTQLSVL.

V is TRBV5-4 and J is TRBJ1-2; D call uncertain. The CDR3 sequence is 13 residues long. The germline V gene has CDR1 SGHNT and CDR2 YYREEE (reference sequence). Trimming shortened V by 4 bases and J by 0 bases, and 7 bases separated the two germline ends. In nucleotides, the CDR3 is TGTGCCAGCAGCACAACCTCTAACTATGGCTACACCTTC. Amino acid sequence: CASSTTSNYGYTF.

The CDR3: CASRRRGSPTDTQYF. The CDR3 DNA sequence: TGCGCCAGCCGGCGAAGGGGGTCCCCCACAGATACGCAGTATTTT. The chain carries TRBV4-1 and TRBJ2-3, with D possibly TRBD1 on 6 matching bases. The CDR3 is 15 amino acids. Germline V gene sequence: CDR1 MGHRA, CDR2 YSYEKL. V was shortened by 8 bases and J by 2 bases, with 17 bases between the two germline ends.

The chain carries TRBV5-1 and TRBJ2-6; 10 positions agree with TRBD1. Losses at the gene ends were 4 bases for V and 4 bases for J; bases not matched to a gene: 8. This CDR3 comprises 17 residues. CDR1 is SGHRS, CDR2 YFSETQ, per germline. The CDR3 DNA sequence: TGCGCCAGCAGCCCGACAGGGGGCTTGAAGGGGGCCAACGTCCTGACTTTC. Translating it yields CASSPTGGLKGANVLTF.

This sequence joins TRBV2 and TRBJ2-1; 8 bases are a match to TRBD2. Germline V CDR1 and CDR2: SNHLY, FYNNEI. The junction had 5 bases not matched to a gene; V was cut back by 4 bases and J by 0 bases. The CDR3 consists of 16 residues. CDR3 DNA sequence: TGTGCCAGCAGTGGCCAGGGGACTAGCTCCTACAATGAGCAGTTCTTC. Translation: CASSGQGTSSYNEQFF.

The CDR3 reads CASSLDWSGGELFF. In DNA form, the CDR3 reads TGTGCCAGCAGCTTAGATTGGTCGGGCGGGGAGCTGTTTTTT. The chain has TRBV7-2 and TRBJ2-2; D is unclear. Germline lookup yields CDR1 SGHTA and CDR2 FQGNSA. CDR3 length: 14 residues. The ends were cut back, 1 base at V and 7 bases at J, with 10 bases in the middle.

This clone was found once. V and J are TRBV14 and TRBJ2-3, with D perhaps matching TRBD2 (6 bases). This CDR3 is 14 amino acids long. CDR1 and CDR2 (germline): SGHDN, FVKESK. The V and J ends lost 4 bases and 4 bases respectively, with 12 bases between them. The chain's CDR3 is CASSLNGGPDTQYF. DNA for the CDR3: TGTGCCAGCAGCCTCAACGGGGGTCCAGATACGCAGTATTTT. Together with reference TRBV14 and TRBJ2-3, the CDR3 gives the full variable domain: EAGVTQFPSHSVIEKGQTVTLRCDPISGHDNLYWYRRVMGKEIKFLLHFVKESKQDESGMPNNRFLAERTGGTYSTLKVQPAELEDSGVYFCASSLNGGPDTQYFGPGTRLTVL.

This clone has a single count. This chain joins TRBV7-6 and TRBJ1-1, with D possibly being TRBD1 (6 bases). Germline values: CDR1 SGHVS, CDR2 FNYEAQ. The CDR3 contains 15 residues. V shed 1 base and J shed 7 bases, with 16 bases lying between them. In DNA, the CDR3 is TGTGCCAGCAGCTTAGGGCCAGGGGACGAGAATGAAGCTTTCTTT. Encoded protein: CASSLGPGDENEAFF. Variable domain in full (rest from reference TRBV7-6 and TRBJ1-1): GAGVSQSPRYKVTKRGQDVALRCDPISGHVSLYWYRQALGQGPEFLTYFNYEAQQDKSGLPNDRFSAERPEGSISTLTIQRTEQRDSAMYRCASSLGPGDENEAFFGQGTRLTVV.

Of note for this clone: Other DNA sequences from this sample encode an identical CDR3 as well. The chain is built from TRBV7-3 and TRBJ1-1; D remains ambiguous. CDR1 and CDR2 (germline): SGHTA, FQGTGA. V shed 1 base and J shed 3 bases, with 6 bases lying between them. The CDR3 runs 13 residues. The CDR3 DNA reads as TGTGCCAGCAGCTTAATTTCGGACACTGAAGCTTTCTTT. Translating gives CASSLISDTEAFF.

This clone was seen only once. V gene TRBV4-3 combines with J gene TRBJ1-6, with D maybe TRBD1 (5 bases). CDR3 length equals 15 residues. Trimming removed 0 bases at V and 10 bases at J, with 13 bases between. Per the germline V gene, CDR1 is LGHNA and CDR2 is YSLEER. The CDR3 sequence: CASSQEGRLWSPLHF. CDR3 DNA sequence: TGCGCCAGCAGCCAAGAGGGGCGGCTTTGGTCACCCCTCCACTTT.

The V gene is TRBV5-5, the J gene TRBJ2-7; the match to TRBD1 covers 10 bases. The CDR3 is made up of 15 amino acids. Germline V gene lookup returns CDR1 SGHKS and CDR2 YYEKEE (reference sequence). With V trimmed by 3 bases and J by 2 bases, 5 bases remained unmatched. The CDR3 DNA reads as TGTGCCAGCAGCTGGCCGGGACAGGGGACCTACGAGCAGTACTTC. This codes for CASSWPGQGTYEQYF.